This T cell receptor (beta chain) was recorded in a study of memory CD4+ T cells and cytomegalovirus serostatus. About the research overall: Of the healthy Belgian adults, 9 or 10 were CMV seropositive and 24 seronegative.

About this clone: As yet, its antigen is unknown.

The study's findings and limits: CD4+ memory repertoires contained about 40% of the roughly 150 reported CMV TCRbeta sequences. The CMV-associated TCR signature appears largely within the CD4+ memory repertoire.

The CDR3 extends over 12 amino acids. V was cut by 4 bases and J by 4 bases, with 8 bases left in between. Germline loops: CDR1 SGHRS, CDR2 YFSETQ. Authors' data handling: Out-of-frame sequences were removed, leaving about 2,300,000 distinct TCRbeta sequences. Profiling relied on immunoSEQ multiplex PCR, and the TCRdb table lists in-frame clones only, not all of them. Clone size and the V and J calls come from that table; the DNA yielded D and trimming. The sample lists 56,000 or so clones, around three quarters occurring once. The sort gate was single viable CD3+CD4+CD8-CD45RO+ cells for memory CD4+ T cells.

The chain recombines TRBV5-1 with TRBJ1-1; D may be TRBD1 (6 bases). Material for sequencing was memory CD4+ T cells from blood. This clonotype was obtained from an adult in good health and CMV-seronegative. Some clones in this sample may be carry-over from other donors' samples. The CDR3 reads CASSAGVTEAFF. In nucleotides, the CDR3 is TGCGCCAGCAGCGCAGGGGTCACTGAAGCTTTCTTT.